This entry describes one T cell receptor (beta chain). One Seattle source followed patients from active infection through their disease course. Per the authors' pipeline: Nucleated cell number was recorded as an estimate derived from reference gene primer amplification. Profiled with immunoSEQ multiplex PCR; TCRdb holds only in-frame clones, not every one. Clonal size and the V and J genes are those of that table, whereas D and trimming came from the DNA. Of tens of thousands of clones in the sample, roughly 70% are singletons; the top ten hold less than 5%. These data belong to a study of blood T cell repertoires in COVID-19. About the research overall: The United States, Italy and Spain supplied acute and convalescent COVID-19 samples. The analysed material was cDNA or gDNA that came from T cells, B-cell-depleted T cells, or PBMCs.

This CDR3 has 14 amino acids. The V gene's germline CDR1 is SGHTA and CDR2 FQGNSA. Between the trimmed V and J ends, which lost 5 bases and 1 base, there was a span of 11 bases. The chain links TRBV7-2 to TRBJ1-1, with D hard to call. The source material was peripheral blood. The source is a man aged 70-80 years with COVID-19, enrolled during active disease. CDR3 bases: TGTGCCAGCAGCCCGAGCGGAGGGAACACTGAAGCTTTCTTT. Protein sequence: CASSPSGGNTEAFF.